The 3 T cell receptor beta chains below were found in one sample sequenced in a study of blood T cells in healthy people across ages (dated by TCRdb to between 2014 and 2017). To prepare the library, 5' RACE was applied. Sequencing used an Illumina HiSeq 2500. A second PCR of about 7 to 12 cycles was performed with a sample-barcoded 5' primer and a J-beta primer mix. The raw public data were reprocessed by TCRdb itself: fastp quality trimming at Q25, MiXCR clonotype calling, in-frame beta chains only. Under each unique CDR3 protein, matching rows form one entry showing the most common genes and DNA. This sample is represented by over 1.5 million distinct CDR3 sequences; about 49% of them were singletons. The ten largest clones capture less than 2.5% of the sample. Sequencing was performed on blood. The receptors come from a woman in her thirties or forties in good health.

Only a few counts were recorded for this clonotype. The CDR3 nucleotides read TGCGCCAGCAGCGCCCAGAAGAGTACTAATGAAAAACTGTTTTTT. This translates into CASSAQKSTNEKLFF. The chain combines TRBV5-1 with TRBJ1-4; D unresolved. The CDR3 runs to 15 residues. Looked up from germline, CDR1 is SGHRS and CDR2 is YFSETQ. Trimming took off 4 bases at V and 2 bases at J, with 12 bases between the two ends.

The rearrangement uses TRBV29-1 and TRBJ1-3; TRBD1 is a possible D gene (6 bases). The CDR3 runs 15 residues. Germline values: CDR1 SQVTM, CDR2 ANQGSEA. Trimming pared 6 bases from V and 4 bases from J, leaving 19 bases between. The DNA for the CDR3 is TGCAGCGTAGACCTAACAGGGACGTTGGGAAACACCATATATTTT. Residues: CSVDLTGTLGNTIYF.

The chain is built from TRBV20-1 and TRBJ2-5; D not resolved. This CDR3 comprises 15 residues. Germline CDR1 DFQATT, CDR2 SNEGSKA (reference sequence). With 3 bases removed from V and 1 base from J, the gap between germline ends came to 15 bases. The CDR3 is CSASGRAAFQETQYF. In DNA, the CDR3 is TGCAGTGCTAGTGGTCGGGCAGCCTTCCAAGAGACCCAGTACTTC.